This entry lists 2 T cell receptor beta chains sequenced from one sample in a study of T cells in localized non-small cell lung cancer. Assay: immunoSEQ multiplex PCR; the TCRdb copy retains only in-frame clones and omits some. The repertoire includes around 39,000 clones, 75% to 90% of them detected once, and roughly 2.5% sits in the top ten. The material was peripheral blood, obtained before any cancer treatment. The receptors stem from a woman aged 40 to 75 with stage I lung adenocarcinoma.

The chain recombines TRBV5-4 with TRBJ2-5; D perhaps matches TRBD1 (6 bases). The CDR3 sequence is 14 residues long. CDR1 and CDR2 from the germline V gene are SGHNT and YYREEE (reference sequence). Trimming took 5 bases from V and 4 from J, leaving 15 bases between them. The CDR3 is CASRSQGGLETQYF. CDR3 sequence (DNA): TGTGCCAGCAGATCACAGGGTGGTTTAGAGACCCAGTACTTC.

This clone showed up just once. This chain joins TRBV7-6 and TRBJ2-1, with D tentatively TRBD1 (5 bases). Germline loops: CDR1 SGHVS, CDR2 FNYEAQ. The CDR3 runs to 15 residues. The ends were cut back, 0 bases at V and 4 bases at J, with 10 bases in the middle. The CDR3 DNA reads TGTGCCAGCAGCTTAGCGGCCAAGGGGTACAATGAGCAGTTCTTC. It encodes CASSLAAKGYNEQFF.